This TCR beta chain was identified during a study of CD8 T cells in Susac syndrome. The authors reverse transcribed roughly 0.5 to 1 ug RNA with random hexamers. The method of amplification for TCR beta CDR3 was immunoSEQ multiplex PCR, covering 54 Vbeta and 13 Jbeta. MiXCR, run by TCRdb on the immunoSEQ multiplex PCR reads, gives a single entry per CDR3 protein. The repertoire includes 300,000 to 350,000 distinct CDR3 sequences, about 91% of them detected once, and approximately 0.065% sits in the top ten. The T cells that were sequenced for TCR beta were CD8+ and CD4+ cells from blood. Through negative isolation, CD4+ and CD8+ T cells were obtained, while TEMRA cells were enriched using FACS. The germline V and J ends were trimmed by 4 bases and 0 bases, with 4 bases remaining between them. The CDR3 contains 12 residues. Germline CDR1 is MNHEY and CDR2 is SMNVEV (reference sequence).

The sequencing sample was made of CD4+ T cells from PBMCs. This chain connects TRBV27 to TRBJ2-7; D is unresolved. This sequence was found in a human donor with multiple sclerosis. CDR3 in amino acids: CASSSPSYEQYF. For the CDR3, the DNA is TGTGCCAGCAGTTCCCCCTCCTACGAGCAGTACTTC.